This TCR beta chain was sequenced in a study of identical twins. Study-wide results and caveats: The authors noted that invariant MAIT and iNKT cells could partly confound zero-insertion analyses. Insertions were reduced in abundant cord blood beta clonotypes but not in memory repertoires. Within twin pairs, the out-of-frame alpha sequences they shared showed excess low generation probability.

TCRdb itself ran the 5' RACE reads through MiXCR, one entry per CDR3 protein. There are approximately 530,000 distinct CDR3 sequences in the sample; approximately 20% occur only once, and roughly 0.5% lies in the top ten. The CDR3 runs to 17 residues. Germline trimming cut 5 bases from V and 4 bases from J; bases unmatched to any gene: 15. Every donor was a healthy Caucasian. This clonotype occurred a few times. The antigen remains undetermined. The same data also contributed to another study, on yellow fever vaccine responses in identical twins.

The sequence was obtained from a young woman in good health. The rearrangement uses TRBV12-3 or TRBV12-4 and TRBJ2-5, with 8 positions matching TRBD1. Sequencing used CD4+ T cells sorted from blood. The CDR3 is CASSRARTGRSGETQYF. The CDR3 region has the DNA TGTGCCAGCAGTCGAGCCCGGACAGGGAGATCCGGAGAGACCCAGTACTTC.